This T cell receptor (beta chain) was documented in a study of T cell repertoires in cytomegalovirus infection (dated by TCRdb to about 2019). In terms of the full investigation: Alongside well-studied HLA-B-restricted epitopes, the peptide stimulations were aimed at recently identified HLA-C-restricted CMV epitopes, whose presentation resists viral immunomodulation. Donor HLA type was relevant to the analysis, because carriage of CMV infection together with the matching HLA type was indicated by public TCR beta signatures.

According to the study, the label for this sample's treatment or condition signals: in vitro stimulation with specific CMV peptide epitopes to enrich CMV-specific T cells. A remark on this clonotype: Its cognate antigen has yet to be identified. Within one base of it there is no much larger clone, and no base qualities were kept.

What the work shows at the level of the full study, not this receptor alone: The ex vivo response was dominated by HLA-C-restricted CMV-specific TCR beta clonotypes, which also provided the single most frequent clonotype in two of eight donors. In both this cohort and an independent roughly 350-donor cohort, the cumulative frequency of public TCR beta family members distinguished carriers of CMV infection plus the relevant HLA type.

The sample was run on an Illumina HiSeq 1500. The public sequencing data were trimmed at Q25 with fastp and processed into clonotypes with MiXCR by TCRdb, which kept only in-frame beta chains. Identical CDR3 proteins give one entry, which carries the most common genes and DNA. The sample table shows just under 500,000 distinct CDR3 sequences, and 30% to 35% are seen once. The biggest ten clones account for about a sixth of the sample. From the cysteine through the phenylalanine, the CDR3 covers 16 amino acids. Only the CDR3 DNA stays, 48 bases, in frame from base 1. Trimmed from V: 7 bases; trimmed from J: 7 bases; junction bases lacking a gene match: 9.

The sequence was obtained from a human donor in good health (CMV status not recorded). Some clones in this sample may be carry-over from other donors' samples. The chain is encoded by TRBV12-3 or TRBV12-4 joined to TRBJ2-1; 14 junctional bases match TRBD2. The sequences come from cultured PBMCs, collected from culture after CMV antigen stimulation. The CDR3 protein is CASTPGTSGSWNEQFF. The nucleotide sequence is given as TGTGCCAGCACCCCTGGGACTAGCGGGAGCTGGAATGAGCAGTTCTTC.